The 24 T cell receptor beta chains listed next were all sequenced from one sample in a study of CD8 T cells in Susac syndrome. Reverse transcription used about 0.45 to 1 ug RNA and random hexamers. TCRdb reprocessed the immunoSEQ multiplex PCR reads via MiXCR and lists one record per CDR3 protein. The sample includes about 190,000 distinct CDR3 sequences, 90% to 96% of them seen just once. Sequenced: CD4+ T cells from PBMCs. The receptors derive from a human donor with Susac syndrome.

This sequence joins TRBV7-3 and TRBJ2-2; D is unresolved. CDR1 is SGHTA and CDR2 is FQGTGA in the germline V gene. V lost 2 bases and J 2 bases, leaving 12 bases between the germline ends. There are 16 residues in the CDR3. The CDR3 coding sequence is TGTGCCAGCAGCTTACTCTCTAAATCAAACACCGGGGAGCTGTTTTTT. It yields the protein CASSLLSKSNTGELFF. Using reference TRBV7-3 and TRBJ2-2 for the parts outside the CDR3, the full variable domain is GAGVSQTPSNKVTEKGKYVELRCDPISGHTALYWYRQSLGQGPEFLIYFQGTGAADDSGLPNDRFFAVRPEGSVSTLKIQRTERGDSAVYLCASSLLSKSNTGELFFGEGSRLTVL.

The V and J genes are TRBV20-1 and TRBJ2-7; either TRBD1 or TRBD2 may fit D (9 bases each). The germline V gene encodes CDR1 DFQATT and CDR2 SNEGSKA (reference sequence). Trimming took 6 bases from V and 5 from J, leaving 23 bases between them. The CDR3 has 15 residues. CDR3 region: CSATRGGQGDNEQYF. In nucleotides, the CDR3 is TGCAGTGCCACGCGGGGGGGACAGGGTGACAACGAGCAGTACTTC.

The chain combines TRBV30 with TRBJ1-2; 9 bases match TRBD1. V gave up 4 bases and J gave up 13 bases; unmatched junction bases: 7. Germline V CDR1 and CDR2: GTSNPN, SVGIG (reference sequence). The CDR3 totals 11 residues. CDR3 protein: CAWIQSDRGTF. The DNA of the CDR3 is TGTGCCTGGATACAGTCGGACAGGGGCACCTTC.

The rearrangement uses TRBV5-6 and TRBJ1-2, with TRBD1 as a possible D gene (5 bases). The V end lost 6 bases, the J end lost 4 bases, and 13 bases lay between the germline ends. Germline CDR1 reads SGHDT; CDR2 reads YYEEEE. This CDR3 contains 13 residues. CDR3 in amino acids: CASTSSGVYGYTF. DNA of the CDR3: TGTGCCAGCACCTCCTCGGGGGTCTATGGCTACACCTTC.

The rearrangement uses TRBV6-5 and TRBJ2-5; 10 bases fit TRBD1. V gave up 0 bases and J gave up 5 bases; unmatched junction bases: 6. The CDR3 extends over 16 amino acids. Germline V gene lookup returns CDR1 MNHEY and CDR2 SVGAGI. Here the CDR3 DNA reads TGTGCCAGCAGTTACTCGGCGGACAGGGGGTATGAGACCCAGTACTTC. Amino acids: CASSYSADRGYETQYF.

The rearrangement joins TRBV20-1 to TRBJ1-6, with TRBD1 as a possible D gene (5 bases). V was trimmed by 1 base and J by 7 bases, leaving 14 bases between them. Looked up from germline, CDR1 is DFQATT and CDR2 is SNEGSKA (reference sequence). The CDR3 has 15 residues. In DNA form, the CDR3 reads TGCAGTGCTAGAGGGGACTCCCTTCGGAATTCACCCCTCCACTTT. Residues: CSARGDSLRNSPLHF.

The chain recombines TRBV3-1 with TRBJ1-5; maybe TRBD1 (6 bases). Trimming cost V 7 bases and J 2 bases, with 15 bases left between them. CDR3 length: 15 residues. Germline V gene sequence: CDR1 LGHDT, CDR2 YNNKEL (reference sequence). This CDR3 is CASTNYRDGNQPQHF. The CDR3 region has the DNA TGTGCCAGCACGAACTACAGGGACGGCAATCAGCCCCAGCATTTT.

Here the CDR3 reads CASSFLAGADTQYF. The CDR3 DNA sequence: TGTGCCAGCAGTTTTCTCGCCGGGGCAGATACGCAGTATTTT. V usage is TRBV27 and J usage is TRBJ2-3; D perhaps matches TRBD2 (5 bases). CDR1 and CDR2 (germline): MNHEY, SMNVEV (reference sequence). The V gene lost 3 bases and the J gene lost 4 bases, with 11 bases spanning the gap. The CDR3 has 14 amino acids.

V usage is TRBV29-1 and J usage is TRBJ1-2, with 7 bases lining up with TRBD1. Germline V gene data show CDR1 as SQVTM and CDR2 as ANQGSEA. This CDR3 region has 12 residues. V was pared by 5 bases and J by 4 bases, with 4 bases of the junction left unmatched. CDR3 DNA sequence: TGCAGCGTTCGGGACAGCTTCTATGGCTACACCTTC. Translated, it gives CSVRDSFYGYTF.

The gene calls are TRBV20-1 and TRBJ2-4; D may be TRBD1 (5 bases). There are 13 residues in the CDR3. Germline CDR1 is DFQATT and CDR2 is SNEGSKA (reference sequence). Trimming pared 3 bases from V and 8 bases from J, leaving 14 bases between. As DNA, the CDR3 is TGCAGTGCTAGTAGTCAGGGTGGCGACATTCAGTACTTC. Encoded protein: CSASSQGGDIQYF.

The CDR3 sequence: CASSPQGAGNTEAFF. In DNA form, the CDR3 reads TGTGCCAGCAGCCCACAGGGGGCGGGGAACACTGAAGCTTTCTTT. V and J are TRBV28 and TRBJ1-1; 9 bases fit TRBD1. The V segment lost 6 bases and the J segment 1 base; nucleotides outside the gene matches: 6. CDR1 MDHEN and CDR2 SYDVKM come from the germline V gene. This CDR3 is 15 amino acids long.

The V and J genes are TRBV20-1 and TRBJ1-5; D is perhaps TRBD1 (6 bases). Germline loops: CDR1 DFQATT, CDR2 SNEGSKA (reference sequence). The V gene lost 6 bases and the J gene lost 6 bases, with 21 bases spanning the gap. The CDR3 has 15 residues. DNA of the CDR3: TGCAGTGCCCCCGTCCCCAGGGGAGGGGGTCAGCCCCAGCATTTT. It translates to CSAPVPRGGGQPQHF.

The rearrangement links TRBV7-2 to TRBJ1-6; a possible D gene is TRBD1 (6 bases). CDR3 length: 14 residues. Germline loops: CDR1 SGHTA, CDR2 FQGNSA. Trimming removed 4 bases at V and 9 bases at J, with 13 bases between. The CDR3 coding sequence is TGTGCCAGCAGCTCCGCGGGACAAAGTTCACCCCTCCACTTT. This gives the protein CASSSAGQSSPLHF.

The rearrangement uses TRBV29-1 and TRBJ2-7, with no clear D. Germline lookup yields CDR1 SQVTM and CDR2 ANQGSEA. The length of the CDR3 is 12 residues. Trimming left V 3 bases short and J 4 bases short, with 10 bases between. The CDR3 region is CSVERNPYEQYF. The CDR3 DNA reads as TGCAGCGTTGAGAGGAACCCGTACGAGCAGTACTTC.

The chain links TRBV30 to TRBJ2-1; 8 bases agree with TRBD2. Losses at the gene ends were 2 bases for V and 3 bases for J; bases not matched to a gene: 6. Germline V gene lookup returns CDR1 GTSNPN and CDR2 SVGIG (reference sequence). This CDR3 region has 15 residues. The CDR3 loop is CAWSPGTRNYNEQFF. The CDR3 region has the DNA TGTGCCTGGAGTCCCGGGACTAGAAACTACAATGAGCAGTTCTTC.

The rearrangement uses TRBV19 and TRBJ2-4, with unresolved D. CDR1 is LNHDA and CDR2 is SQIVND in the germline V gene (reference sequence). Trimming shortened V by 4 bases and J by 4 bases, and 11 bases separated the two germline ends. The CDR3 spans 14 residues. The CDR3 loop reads CASSTGQVKNIQYF. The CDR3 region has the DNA TGTGCCAGTAGTACCGGGCAGGTAAAAAACATTCAGTACTTC.

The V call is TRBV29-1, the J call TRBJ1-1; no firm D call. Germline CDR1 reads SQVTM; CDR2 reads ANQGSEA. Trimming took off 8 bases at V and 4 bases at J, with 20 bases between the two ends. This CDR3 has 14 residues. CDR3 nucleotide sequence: TGCAGCCCCTCGTTGGGCCCGCGGGGCACTGAAGCTTTCTTT. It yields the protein CSPSLGPRGTEAFF.

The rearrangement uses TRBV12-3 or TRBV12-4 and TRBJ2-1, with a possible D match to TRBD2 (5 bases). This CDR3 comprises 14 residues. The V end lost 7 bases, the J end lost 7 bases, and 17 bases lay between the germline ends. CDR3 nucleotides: TGTGCCAGCACCTTCCCCGGAGGATGGAATGAGCAGTTCTTC. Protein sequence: CASTFPGGWNEQFF.

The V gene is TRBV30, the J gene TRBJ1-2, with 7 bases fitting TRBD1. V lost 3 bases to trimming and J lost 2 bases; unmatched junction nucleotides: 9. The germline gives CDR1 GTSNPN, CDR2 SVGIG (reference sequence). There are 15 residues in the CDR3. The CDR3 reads CAWSRGGQRNYGYTF. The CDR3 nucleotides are TGTGCCTGGAGCCGTGGGGGACAGAGGAACTATGGCTACACCTTC.

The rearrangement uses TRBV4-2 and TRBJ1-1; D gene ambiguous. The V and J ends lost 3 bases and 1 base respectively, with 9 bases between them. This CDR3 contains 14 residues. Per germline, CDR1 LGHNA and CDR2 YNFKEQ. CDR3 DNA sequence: TGTGCCAGCAGCCATCCAGCCGGGAACACTGAAGCTTTCTTT. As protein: CASSHPAGNTEAFF.

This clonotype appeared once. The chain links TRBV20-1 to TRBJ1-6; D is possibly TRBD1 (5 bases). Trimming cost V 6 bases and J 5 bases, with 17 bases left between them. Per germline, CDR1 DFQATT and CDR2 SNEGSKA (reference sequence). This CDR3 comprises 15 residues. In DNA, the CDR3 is TGCAGTGCCAACGGACACCTAGGGGATAATTCACCCCTCCACTTT. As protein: CSANGHLGDNSPLHF.

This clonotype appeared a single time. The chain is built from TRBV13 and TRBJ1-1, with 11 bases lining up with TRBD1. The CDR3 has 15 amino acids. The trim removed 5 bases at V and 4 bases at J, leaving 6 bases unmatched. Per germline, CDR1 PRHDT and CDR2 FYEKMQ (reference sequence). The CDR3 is CASSLPGTGGTEAFF. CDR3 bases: TGTGCCAGCAGCCTCCCTGGGACAGGGGGCACTGAAGCTTTCTTT.

For the CDR3, the DNA is TGTGCCAGCAGCCAGGTAGCGGCCTCCCTCCTTTACGAGCAGTACTTC. Its protein product is CASSQVAASLLYEQYF. The chain links TRBV3-1 to TRBJ2-7; a possible D gene is TRBD2 (6 bases). This CDR3 comprises 16 residues. Trimming shortened V by 3 bases and J by 4 bases, and 19 bases separated the two germline ends. The germline V gene has CDR1 LGHDT and CDR2 YNNKEL (reference sequence).

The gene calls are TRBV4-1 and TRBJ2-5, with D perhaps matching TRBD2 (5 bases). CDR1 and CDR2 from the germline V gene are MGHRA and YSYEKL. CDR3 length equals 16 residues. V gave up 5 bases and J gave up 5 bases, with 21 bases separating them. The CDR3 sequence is CASSSRTRQWQETQYF. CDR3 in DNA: TGCGCCAGCAGCTCTAGGACTCGCCAATGGCAGGAGACCCAGTACTTC.